This record covers a single T cell receptor beta chain. The antigen is not known. The data stem from a study of a mutant IDH1 vaccine in newly diagnosed glioma. About the research overall: Vaccines were begun 4-6 weeks after radiotherapy alone, or with temozolomide cycles.

Study results and limitations: Apparently, pseudoprogression bore no relation to changes among the top peripheral T cell clonotypes.

Here immunoSEQ multiplex PCR was the method, and the copy in TCRdb shows in-frame clones only, minus some. The table includes some 34,000 clones, 90% detected once. The CDR3 sequence is 15 residues long. Germline-derived CDR1 and CDR2 are WNHNN and SYGVQD (reference sequence). With 3 bases clipped from V and 4 bases from J, the junction kept 3 bases outside the gene matches. The time point here: week 47, end of study. Doses comprised 300 ug of mutant IDH1 20-mer peptide each, plus topical imiquimod. The chain is built from TRBV10-1 and TRBJ2-2, with 9 bases matching TRBD2. Sequenced material: PBMCs, taken from a glioma patient whose treatment included an IDH1 peptide vaccine. This clonotype originated in a woman in her forties with glioma. CDR3 amino acids: CASSDETSGTGELFF. The CDR3 DNA reads TGCGCCAGCAGTGATGAGACTAGCGGCACCGGGGAGCTGTTTTTT.